Following are 21 T cell receptor beta chains from one sample sequenced in a study of blood T cell repertoires in COVID-19. The assay was immunoSEQ multiplex PCR, and TCRdb's table has in-frame clones only and misses some. Seen here are 250,000 to 400,000 clones, around 90% observed once, and the top ten hold roughly 2.9%. Sequenced input: peripheral blood. These receptors were obtained from a woman aged 25 to 39 with COVID-19, enrolled during active disease.

This clone has a handful of counts. This chain connects TRBV7-2 to TRBJ2-1, with 8 positions matching TRBD2. V shed 4 bases and J 3 bases; nucleotides not matched to a gene: 5. CDR3 length equals 15 residues. Germline loops: CDR1 SGHTA, CDR2 FQGNSA. In DNA, the CDR3 is TGTGCCAGCAGCTGGGGACTAGACGACTACAATGAGCAGTTCTTC. It yields the protein CASSWGLDDYNEQFF.

The V and J genes are TRBV9 and TRBJ1-1; a weak D match, TRBD1 (5 bases). Trimming cost V 0 bases and J 6 bases, with 12 bases left between them. This CDR3 has 14 residues. The germline V gene encodes CDR1 SGDLS and CDR2 YYNGEE. The DNA of the CDR3 is TGTGCCAGCAGCGTAGTGGGGGGACTCCCTGAAGCTTTCTTT. Residues: CASSVVGGLPEAFF.

The chain is built from TRBV6-6 and TRBJ1-4; D ambiguous. Germline CDR1 MNHNY, CDR2 SVGAGI (reference sequence). This CDR3 has 15 residues. Trimming pared 5 bases from V and 4 bases from J, leaving 14 bases between. The CDR3 is CASSLRGRDNEKLFF. In nucleotides, the CDR3 is TGTGCCAGCAGTCTCCGAGGACGGGATAATGAAAAACTGTTTTTT.

The chain recombines TRBV2 with TRBJ2-7; the match to TRBD2 covers 15 bases. This CDR3 spans 15 amino acids. CDR1 SNHLY and CDR2 FYNNEI come from the germline V gene. V lost 6 bases and J lost 4; bases outside the gene matches: 4. Here the CDR3 reads CASRSGLAGGYEQYF. Here the CDR3 DNA reads TGTGCCAGCAGGTCCGGACTAGCGGGAGGGTACGAGCAGTACTTC.

CDR3 nucleotides: TGTGCCAGCAGTTTTGGCGCGGGAGTAGGCTACGAGCAGTACTTC. Translating gives CASSFGAGVGYEQYF. The chain employs TRBV27 and TRBJ2-7; 7 positions match TRBD2. V was pared by 3 bases and J by 3 bases, with 8 bases of the junction left unmatched. Germline assignment: CDR1 MNHEY and CDR2 SMNVEV (reference sequence). The CDR3 spans 15 residues.

This clone was recorded once. This chain joins TRBV3-1 (or the pseudogene TRBV3-2) and TRBJ2-7; no reliable D call. The germline gives CDR1 LGHDT, CDR2 YNNKEL (reference sequence). Trimming removed 1 base from V and 2 bases from J, with 15 bases in between. This CDR3 has 16 residues. CDR3 DNA: TGTGCCAGCAGCCAAGGGATGGTGGGCAGGACCTACGAGCAGTACTTC. The encoded protein is CASSQGMVGRTYEQYF.

V and J are TRBV10-1 and TRBJ2-7, with TRBD1 identical over 11 bases. This CDR3 is built from 14 residues. Germline lookup yields CDR1 WNHNN and CDR2 SYGVQD (reference sequence). Unmatched junction bases numbered 3, after V lost 3 bases and J lost 5 bases. As DNA, the CDR3 is TGCGCCAGCAGTGACGGACAGGGGGCCCACGAGCAGTACTTC. Amino acids: CASSDGQGAHEQYF.

The chain has TRBV5-6 and TRBJ1-1; 8 positions match TRBD1. Germline CDR1 reads SGHDT; CDR2 reads YYEEEE. The V and J ends lost 0 bases and 5 bases, in that order; junction bases with no gene match: 6. The CDR3 is made up of 15 amino acids. CDR3 loop: CASSLGTGLGTEAFF. In nucleotides, the CDR3 is TGTGCCAGCAGCTTGGGGACAGGGTTGGGGACTGAAGCTTTCTTT.

The chain combines TRBV28 with TRBJ1-1; no reliable D call. The CDR3 consists of 15 residues. Trimming removed 6 bases at V and 1 base at J, with 15 bases between. Germline CDR1 MDHEN, CDR2 SYDVKM. The CDR3 nucleotides read TGTGCCAGCAGCCCATCAGAGACACCGAACACTGAAGCTTTCTTT. This translates into CASSPSETPNTEAFF.

The chain employs TRBV28 and TRBJ1-2; a possible D gene is TRBD1 (6 bases). Trimming cost V 6 bases and J 0 bases, with 14 bases left between them. The germline V gene has CDR1 MDHEN and CDR2 SYDVKM. The CDR3 sequence is 15 residues long. The chain's CDR3 is CASRVTGTANYGYTF. The DNA for the CDR3 is TGTGCCAGCAGGGTAACAGGGACCGCTAACTATGGCTACACCTTC.

The chain is built from TRBV19 and TRBJ1-4; D is unresolved. Germline V gene data show CDR1 as LNHDA and CDR2 as SQIVND (reference sequence). This CDR3 spans 16 amino acids. V was cut by 8 bases and J by 4 bases, with 20 bases left in between. The CDR3 DNA reads as TGTGCCAGTTCTGACGAGCAAATGACACTTAATGAAAAACTGTTTTTT. This codes for CASSDEQMTLNEKLFF.

This chain uses TRBV7-9 with TRBJ1-1, with D hard to call. V was shortened by 1 base and J by 1 base, with 10 bases between the two germline ends. CDR1 SEHNR and CDR2 FQNEAQ come from the germline V gene (reference sequence). This CDR3 is 15 amino acids long. CDR3 loop: CASSLGRGRNTEAFF. CDR3 coding DNA: TGTGCCAGCAGCTTAGGACGAGGGAGGAACACTGAAGCTTTCTTT.

The chain couples TRBV7-9 to TRBJ2-3, with D perhaps matching TRBD2 (6 bases). The CDR3 has 15 amino acids. Trimming pared 0 bases from V and 3 bases from J, leaving 10 bases between. Germline V gene sequence: CDR1 SEHNR, CDR2 FQNEAQ (reference sequence). The CDR3: CASSLAGGKTDTQYF. The CDR3 DNA is TGTGCCAGCAGCTTAGCCGGCGGGAAAACAGATACGCAGTATTTT. The full variable domain, its missing parts supplied by reference TRBV7-9 and TRBJ2-3, is DTGVSQNPRHKITKRGQNVTFRCDPISEHNRLYWYRQTLGQGPEFLTYFQNEAQLEKSRLLSDRFSAERPKGSFSTLEIQRTEQGDSAMYLCASSLAGGKTDTQYFGPGTRLTVL.

This chain uses TRBV3-1 (or the pseudogene TRBV3-2) with TRBJ1-2; TRBD1 might be the D (5 bases). CDR1 is LGHDT, CDR2 YNNKEL, per germline (reference sequence). This CDR3 comprises 15 residues. Trimming shortened V by 2 bases and J by 3 bases, and 13 bases separated the two germline ends. In nucleotides, the CDR3 is TGTGCCAGCAGCCAATCCCCTGGGGGGGACTATGGCTACACCTTC. Translated, it gives CASSQSPGGDYGYTF.

The V and J genes are TRBV6-4 and TRBJ2-2; a weak D match, TRBD2 (6 bases). Trimming cost V 4 bases and J 5 bases, with 8 bases left between them. This CDR3 is 13 amino acids long. Germline V gene sequence: CDR1 MRHNA, CDR2 SNTAGT. The CDR3 sequence: CASSVAGTGELFF. The CDR3 DNA follows: TGTGCCAGCAGTGTGGCGGGGACCGGGGAGCTGTTTTTT.

This chain joins TRBV10-2 and TRBJ2-5; 9 nucleotides match TRBD2. Germline V CDR1 and CDR2: WSHSY, SAAADI. V gave up 7 bases and J gave up 5 bases; unmatched junction bases: 8. The CDR3 contains 14 residues. The CDR3 protein is CASKRGGRVETQYF. The DNA of the CDR3 is TGCGCCAGCAAAAGGGGCGGGAGGGTGGAGACCCAGTACTTC.

This clone showed up just a few times. The chain links TRBV1 to TRBJ2-7; the table's TRBD1 call for D was not verified on the DNA. TRBV1 is marked as a pseudogene. The CDR3 is 15 residues long. This CDR3 reads CTSSQRGRSHYEQYF. The CDR3 nucleotides are TGCACCAGCAGCCAAAGGGGGCGGAGTCACTACGAGCAGTACTTC.

J is TRBJ1-4 and V is TRBV29-1, with TRBD1 identical over 7 bases. J lost 4 bases, V lost 6 bases, and 5 bases had no gene match. The germline V gene has CDR1 SQVTM and CDR2 ANQGSEA. The CDR3 contains 13 residues. For the CDR3, the DNA is TGCAGCGTGCGGGACAGCTATAATGAAAAACTGTTTTTT. Protein: CSVRDSYNEKLFF.

This chain connects TRBV5-1 to TRBJ2-5, with 8 bases fitting TRBD1. The CDR3 covers 14 residues. Germline assignment: CDR1 SGHRS and CDR2 YFSETQ. The trim removed 1 base at V and 4 bases at J, leaving 3 bases unmatched. The CDR3 region is CASSLNDRGETQYF. In nucleotides, the CDR3 is TGCGCCAGCAGCTTGAATGACAGGGGAGAGACCCAGTACTTC.

The J gene is TRBJ1-1, the V gene TRBV10-3; D ambiguous. The V and J ends lost 8 bases and 2 bases respectively, with 18 bases between them. CDR3 length: 15 amino acids. CDR1 and CDR2 (germline): ENHRY, SYGVKD. This CDR3 is CAIRHDLGPNTEAFF. The DNA for the CDR3 is TGTGCCATCCGACATGATTTGGGTCCCAACACTGAAGCTTTCTTT.

The rearrangement uses TRBV27 and TRBJ1-5; 7 bases agree with TRBD1. V shed 6 bases and J 4 bases; nucleotides not matched to a gene: 15. Germline loops: CDR1 MNHEY, CDR2 SMNVEV (reference sequence). This CDR3 is 17 amino acids long. CDR3 DNA sequence: TGTGCCAGCAGCCCGCAGATTGGGACAGCAGGGAATCAGCCCCAGCATTTT. Its protein product is CASSPQIGTAGNQPQHF.